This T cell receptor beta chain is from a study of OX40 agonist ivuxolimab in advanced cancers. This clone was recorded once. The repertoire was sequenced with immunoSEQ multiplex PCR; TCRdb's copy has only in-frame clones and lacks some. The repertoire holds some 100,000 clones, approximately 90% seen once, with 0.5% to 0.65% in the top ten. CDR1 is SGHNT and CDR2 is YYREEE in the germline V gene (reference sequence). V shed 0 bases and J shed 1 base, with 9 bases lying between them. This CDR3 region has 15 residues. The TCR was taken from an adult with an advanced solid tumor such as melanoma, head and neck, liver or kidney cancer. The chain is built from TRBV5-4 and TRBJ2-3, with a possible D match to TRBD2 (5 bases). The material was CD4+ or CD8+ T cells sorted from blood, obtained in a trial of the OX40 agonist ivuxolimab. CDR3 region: CASSLGGGGTDTQYF. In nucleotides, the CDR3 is TGTGCCAGCAGCTTGGGCGGAGGCGGCACAGATACGCAGTATTTT.